Sequencing of this T cell receptor (beta chain) was carried out in a study of T cells after yellow fever vaccination. In TCRdb, the 5' RACE reads were re-called with MiXCR into one record per CDR3 protein. The data contain some 150,000 distinct CDR3 sequences, 9.3% of them singletons. The germline V gene has CDR1 DFQATT and CDR2 SNEGSKA (reference sequence). After removal of 6 bases from V and 0 bases from J, the junction contained 7 bases not matched to a gene. This CDR3 has 16 residues. The chain recombines TRBV20-1 with TRBJ2-3; 12 bases align to TRBD2. This sequence originates from a man aged 18 to 29 who received the YFV17D yellow fever vaccine. Sequenced here: CD8+ T cells sorted from PBMCs, sampled 45 days after the yellow fever booster vaccination. Here the CDR3 DNA reads TGCAGTGCCCGGACTAGCGGGGAGGGTAGCACAGATACGCAGTATTTT. This encodes CSARTSGEGSTDTQYF.